Listed below are T cell receptor beta chains from one sample, sequenced in a study of response to subunit inactivated influenza vaccine. Each CDR3 protein gets one entry after TCRdb re-called the RT-PCR reads with MiXCR. The data show hundreds of thousands of distinct CDR3 sequences, roughly 14% seen once. This specimen was PBMCs from blood, taken 11 to 12 days after vaccination. These receptors originate from a man between 45 and 60 years old who received an inactivated influenza vaccine. The CDR3 runs from the conserved cysteine through the conserved F or W. D genes are given only for firm matches. Size tells how often a clone was seen (once, few, many) or the class of an expanded clone, and some rows leave it out.

size,V,D,J,DNA,CDR3
many,TRBV2,.,TRBJ1-5,TGTGCCAGCAGCGAACTTTCTAGCAATCAGCCCCAGCATTTT,CASSELSSNQPQHF
.,TRBV20-1,.,TRBJ2-3,TGCAGTGCTAGAGATGCGGGACAGCCCACAGATACGCAGTATTTT,CSARDAGQPTDTQYF
few,TRBV5-5,.,TRBJ2-7,TGTGCCAGCAGCTTGGTGCAGGGGAGTTTGGACGAGCAGTACTTC,CASSLVQGSLDEQYF
.,TRBV20-1,.,TRBJ1-5,TGCAGTGCTAGACAGGAAGGCAATCAGCCCCAGCATTTT,CSARQEGNQPQHF
few,TRBV5-1,TRBD2,TRBJ2-7,TGCGCCAGCGGAACTAGCGGGAGTGGGGAGCAGTACTTC,CASGTSGSGEQYF
few,TRBV21-1,.,TRBJ1-5,TGTGCCAGCGTAGGACAGCCACCAAATCAGCCCCAGCATTTT,CASVGQPPNQPQHF
.,TRBV5-1,.,TRBJ1-3,TGCGCCAGCAGCTTGGAGGCAGCGGTAAACACCATATATTTT,CASSLEAAVNTIYF
.,TRBV10-2,.,TRBJ2-7,TGCGCCAGCAGTGAAGGGCAGGGCGTGAAGCAGTACTTC,CASSEGQGVKQYF
few,TRBV29-1,.,TRBJ2-1,TGCAGCGCGACAGGAGCCTCCTCCTACAATGAGCAGTTCTTC,CSATGASSYNEQFF
.,TRBV29-1,.,TRBJ2-7,TGCAGCGTGAACCGGGACAACTCCTACGAGCAGTACTTC,CSVNRDNSYEQYF
.,TRBV28,.,TRBJ2-3,TGTGCCAGCAGTTTGGTGGGGGGATTGGTTACAGATACGCAGTATTTT,CASSLVGGLVTDTQYF
few,TRBV2,TRBD1,TRBJ1-2,TGTGCCAGCAGTAAGGGACAGATAACTAACTATGGCTACACCTTC,CASSKGQITNYGYTF
few,TRBV10-2,.,TRBJ1-2,TGCGCCAGCAGTGGAGGGCAAATTAACTATGGCTACACCTTC,CASSGGQINYGYTF
.,TRBV28,.,TRBJ2-7,TGTGCCAGCAGTTTTTTTGCGGACTCCTACGAGCAGTACTTC,CASSFFADSYEQYF
.,TRBV29-1,.,TRBJ1-4,TGCAGCGTTGGGATGGGACCTAATGAAAAACTGTTTTTT,CSVGMGPNEKLFF
.,TRBV3-1,.,TRBJ2-1,TGTGCCAGCAGCGAAACTAGTTTGCGTGAGCAGTTCTTC,CASSETSLREQFF
.,TRBV7-2,.,TRBJ2-5,TGTGCCAGCAGCGCAGGGGGACTATACCAAGAGACCCAGTACTTC,CASSAGGLYQETQYF
.,TRBV20-1,.,TRBJ1-4,TGCAGTGCTAGAAGAGAAAAACTGTTTTTT,CSARREKLFF
few,TRBV6-1,TRBD2,TRBJ2-1,TGTGCCAGCAGTAGGACTAGCGGCGATGAGCAGTTCTTC,CASSRTSGDEQFF
many,TRBV20-1,TRBD2,TRBJ2-1,TGCAGTGCTAGCGCCGCCGGGACTAGGAGGAGTTACAATGAGCAGTTCTTC,CSASAAGTRRSYNEQFF
many,TRBV15,.,TRBJ2-4,TGTGCCACCAGCAGATCGCCATTCCGGGCCCCACACGGCAAAAACATTCAGTACTTC,CATSRSPFRAPHGKNIQYF
few,TRBV5-5,.,TRBJ2-2,TGTGCCAGCAGCTTGGGACAGGTTTCTAACACCGGGGAGCTGTTTTTT,CASSLGQVSNTGELFF